Presented here are 8 T cell receptor beta chains from one specimen sequenced in a study of tissue T cells after allogeneic stem cell transplantation. Time point: mouse harvest day 14 after allogeneic transplant. Tail vein injection delivered 10^7 T-cell-depleted bone marrow cells and 10^6 splenic CD5+ T cells. Clones were sequenced by immunoSEQ multiplex PCR, and TCRdb holds only the in-frame ones, with some missing. The sample consists of some 3,500 clones, around half of them appearing once. What was sequenced was gut tissue. Receptors were obtained from a female BALB/c mouse given C57BL/6 T cells with graft-versus-host disease after an allogeneic hematopoietic cell transplant.

Regarding this clone: Mouse gene names apply. CDR3 bases read: TGTGCCAGCAGCTTGGGACAGGGGAGCTCCGACTACACC. It translates to CASSLGQGSSDYT. The CDR3 in its entirety is CASSLGQGSSDYTF. The J gene is TRBJ1-2, the V gene TRBV3; 10 bases match TRBD1. From the germline J gene comes the end of the CDR3, since the read stops 1 residue before it. The germline V gene encodes CDR1 SNHLY and CDR2 FYNGKV (reference sequence). The CDR3 extends over 14 amino acids. With 3 bases clipped from V and 4 bases from J, the junction kept 2 bases outside the gene matches.

In its sample, this clone was seen a few times. Gene names follow the mouse nomenclature. Incomplete CDR3 DNA: TGTGCAAGCAGCTTAGGCAGGGGATATGAACAGTAC. This codes for CASSLGRGYEQY. The entire CDR3 sequence reads CASSLGRGYEQYF. The chain has TRBV16 and TRBJ2-7; tentative D call: TRBD1 (6 bases). The read falls 1 residue short of the CDR3 end, and the missing part is taken from the germline J gene. Between the trimmed V and J ends, which lost 1 base and 4 bases, there was a span of 8 bases. The CDR3 contains 13 residues. CDR1 and CDR2 from the germline V gene are SGHSA and FRNQAP.

Comments on this clone: The gene names given are mouse names. Read data end 1 residue before the CDR3 end; the end is taken from the germline J gene. The chain is built from TRBV3 and TRBJ2-3, with 12 bases lining up with TRBD2. V shed 5 bases and J 3 bases; nucleotides not matched to a gene: 6. Germline V gives CDR1 SNHLY, CDR2 FYNGKV (reference sequence). The CDR3 contains 16 residues. The part of the CDR3 DNA that was read is TGTGCCAGCAGCCCAGCGGGGACTGGGGGGGCAGAAACGCTGTAT. Protein sequence: CASSPAGTGGAETLY. Given in full, the CDR3 is CASSPAGTGGAETLYF.

On this clone: Genes here carry mouse names. The covered CDR3 bases are TGTGCCAGCAGTCTAGCAAACACCGGGCAGCTCTAC. Translating gives CASSLANTGQLY. In full, the CDR3 is CASSLANTGQLYF. This chain joins TRBV26 and TRBJ2-2; D call uncertain. The CDR3 end is not reached by the read, which stops 1 residue before it; the germline J gene fills it in. The CDR3 runs to 13 residues. Germline lookup yields CDR1 KGHPV and CDR2 FQNQEV (reference sequence). Trimming cost V 3 bases and J 0 bases, with 2 bases left between them.

With respect to this clone: All gene names here are mouse names. The CDR3 extends 1 residue past the end of the read, so its final part is completed from the germline J gene. The chain couples TRBV13-2 to TRBJ2-2; 7 bases are a match to TRBD1. Trimming at V came to 2 bases and at J to 4 bases, leaving 2 bases not matched to a gene. The CDR3 runs 14 residues. Germline CDR1 reads NNHNN; CDR2 reads SYGAGS (reference sequence). The CDR3 loop reads CASGEPGGTGQLYF. The CDR3 bases that were read are TGTGCCAGCGGTGAACCAGGGGGCACCGGGCAGCTCTAC.

Remarks on this clone: Gene names and germline match the mouse. The sequence runs out 1 residue before the end of the CDR3; the remainder is reconstructed from the germline J gene. The V call is TRBV15, the J call TRBJ2-2, with TRBD2 matching 10 bases. The CDR3 has 15 amino acids. The V segment lost 6 bases and the J segment 1 base; nucleotides outside the gene matches: 2. Germline V CDR1 and CDR2: SGHND, FRSKSL. CDR3 residues: CASRYWGGNTGQLYF. Incomplete CDR3 DNA: TGTGCCAGCAGATACTGGGGGGGAAACACCGGGCAGCTCTAC.

This clone occurred a few times. Germline and genes here are mouse. The read halts 1 residue ahead of the CDR3 end, with the missing end drawn from the germline J gene. The chain is built from TRBV20 and TRBJ2-7; TRBD2 agrees at 10 bases. V was pared by 0 bases and J by 4 bases, with 3 bases of the junction left unmatched. CDR1 is GFQATS, CDR2 STVNSAI, per germline. The CDR3 is 14 amino acids. The covered CDR3 bases are TGTGGTGCTAGGGACTGGGGGGGCCGATATGAACAGTAC. It yields the protein CGARDWGGRYEQY. The whole CDR3 region reads CGARDWGGRYEQYF.

This clone is medium-sized within its sample. Gene names and germline refer to mouse. The sequence runs out 1 residue before the end of the CDR3; the remainder is reconstructed from the germline J gene. This chain links TRBV19 with TRBJ1-4, with a possible D match to TRBD1 (6 bases). Germline assignment: CDR1 FNHDT and CDR2 SITEND (reference sequence). V was clipped by 2 bases and J by 5 bases, with 13 bases between them. This CDR3 has 15 residues. The sequenced CDR3 bases are TGTGCCAGCAGTATTTATGGGACAATTAACGAAAGATTATTT. Its protein is CASSIYGTINERLF. The whole CDR3 region reads CASSIYGTINERLFF.